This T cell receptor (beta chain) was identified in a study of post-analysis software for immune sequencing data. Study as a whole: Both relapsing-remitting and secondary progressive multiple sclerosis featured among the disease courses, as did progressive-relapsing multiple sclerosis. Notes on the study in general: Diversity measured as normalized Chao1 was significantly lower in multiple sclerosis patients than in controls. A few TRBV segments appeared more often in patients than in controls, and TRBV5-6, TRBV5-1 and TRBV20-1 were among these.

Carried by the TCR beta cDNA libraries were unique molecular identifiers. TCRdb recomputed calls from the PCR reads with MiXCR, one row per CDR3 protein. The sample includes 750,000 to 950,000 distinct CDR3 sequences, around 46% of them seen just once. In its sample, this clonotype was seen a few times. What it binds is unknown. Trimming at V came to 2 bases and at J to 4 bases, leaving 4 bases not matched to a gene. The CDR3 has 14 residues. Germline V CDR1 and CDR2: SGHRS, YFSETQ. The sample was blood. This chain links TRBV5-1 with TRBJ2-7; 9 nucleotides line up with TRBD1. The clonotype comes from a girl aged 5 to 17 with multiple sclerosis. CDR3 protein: CASSFTGTGYEQYF. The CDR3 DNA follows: TGCGCCAGCAGCTTCACAGGGACAGGGTACGAGCAGTACTTC.